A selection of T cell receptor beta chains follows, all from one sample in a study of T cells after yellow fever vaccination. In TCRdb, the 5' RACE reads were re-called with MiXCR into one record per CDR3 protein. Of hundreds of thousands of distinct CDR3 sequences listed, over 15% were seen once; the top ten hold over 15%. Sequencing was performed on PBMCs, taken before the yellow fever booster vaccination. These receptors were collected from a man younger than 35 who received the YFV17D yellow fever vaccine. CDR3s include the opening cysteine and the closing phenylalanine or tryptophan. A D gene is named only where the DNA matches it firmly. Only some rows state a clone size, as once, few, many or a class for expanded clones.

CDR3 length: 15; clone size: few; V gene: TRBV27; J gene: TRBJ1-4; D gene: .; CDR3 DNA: TGTGCCAGCAGTTTATCCCTCCTATCGAACGGAAAACTGTTTTTT; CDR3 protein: CASSLSLLSNGKLFF
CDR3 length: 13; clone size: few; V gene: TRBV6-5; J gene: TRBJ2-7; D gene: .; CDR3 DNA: TGTGCCAGCAGTGCCGGACAGTCCTACGAGCAGTACTTC; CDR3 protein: CASSAGQSYEQYF
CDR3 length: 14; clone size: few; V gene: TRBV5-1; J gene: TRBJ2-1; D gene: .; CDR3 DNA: TGCGCCAGCAGCTTTTGGGGGGCGGGAGATGAGCAGTTCTTC; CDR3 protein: CASSFWGAGDEQFF
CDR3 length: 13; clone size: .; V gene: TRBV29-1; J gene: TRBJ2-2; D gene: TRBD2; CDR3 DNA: TGCAGCGTAGCGGGGGGGCTCACCGGGGAGCTGTTTTTT; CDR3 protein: CSVAGGLTGELFF
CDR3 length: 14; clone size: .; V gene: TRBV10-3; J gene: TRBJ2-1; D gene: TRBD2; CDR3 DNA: TGTGCCACTAAAGCGGGGGATTCCTACAATGAGCAGTTCTTC; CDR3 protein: CATKAGDSYNEQFF
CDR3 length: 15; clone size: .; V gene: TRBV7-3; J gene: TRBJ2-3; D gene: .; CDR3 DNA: TGTGCCAGCAGCGCCCTGGGGGCTAGCACAGATACGCAGTATTTT; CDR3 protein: CASSALGASTDTQYF
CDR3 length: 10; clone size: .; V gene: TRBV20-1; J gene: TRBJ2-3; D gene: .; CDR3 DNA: TGCAGTGCTAGGGTTAGTACGCAGTATTTT; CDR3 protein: CSARVSTQYF
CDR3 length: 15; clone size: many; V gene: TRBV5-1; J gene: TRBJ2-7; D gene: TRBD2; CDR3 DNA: TGCGCCAGCAGGGGACTAGCGGGGGGGAGTTACGAGCAGTACTTC; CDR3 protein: CASRGLAGGSYEQYF
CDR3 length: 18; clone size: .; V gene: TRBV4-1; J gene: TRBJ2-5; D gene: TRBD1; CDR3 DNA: TGCGCCAGCAGCCACCCTCGTGCCGGGACAGGGGGCCAAGAGACCCAGTACTTC; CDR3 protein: CASSHPRAGTGGQETQYF
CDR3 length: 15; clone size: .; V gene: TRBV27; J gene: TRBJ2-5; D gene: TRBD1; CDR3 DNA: TGTGCCAGCAGTCGTCGAGACAGGGGCCAAGAGACCCAGTACTTC; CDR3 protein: CASSRRDRGQETQYF
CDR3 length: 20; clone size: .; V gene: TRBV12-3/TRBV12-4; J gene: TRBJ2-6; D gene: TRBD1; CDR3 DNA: TGTGCCAGCAGTCAAATACCGGGACAGTGGTTCCTCTCTGGGGCCAACGTCCTGACTTTC; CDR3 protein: CASSQIPGQWFLSGANVLTF
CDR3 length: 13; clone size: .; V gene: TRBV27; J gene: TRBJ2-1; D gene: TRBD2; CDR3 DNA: TGTGCCAGCAGTTTGACTAGCGATGATGAGCAGTTCTTC; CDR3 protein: CASSLTSDDEQFF
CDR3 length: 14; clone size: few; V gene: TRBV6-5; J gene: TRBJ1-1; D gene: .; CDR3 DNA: TGTGCCACCCTTGAGGGGGGCTCACGTACTGAAGCTTTCTTT; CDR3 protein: CATLEGGSRTEAFF
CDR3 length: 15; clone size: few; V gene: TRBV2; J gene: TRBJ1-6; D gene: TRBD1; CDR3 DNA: TGTGCCAGCAGTGGGCTTCGGCAGGGGGCCCGACACCTCCACTTT; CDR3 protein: CASSGLRQGARHLHF
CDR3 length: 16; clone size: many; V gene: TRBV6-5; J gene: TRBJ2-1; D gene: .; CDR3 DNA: TGTGCCAGCAGTTACTCGATACGGGGCCACCACAATGAGCAGTTCTTC; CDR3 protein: CASSYSIRGHHNEQFF
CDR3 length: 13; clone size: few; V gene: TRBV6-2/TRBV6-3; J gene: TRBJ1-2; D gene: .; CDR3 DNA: TGTGCCAGCAGTTACTCGATTAATTCCGGCTACACCTTC; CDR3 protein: CASSYSINSGYTF